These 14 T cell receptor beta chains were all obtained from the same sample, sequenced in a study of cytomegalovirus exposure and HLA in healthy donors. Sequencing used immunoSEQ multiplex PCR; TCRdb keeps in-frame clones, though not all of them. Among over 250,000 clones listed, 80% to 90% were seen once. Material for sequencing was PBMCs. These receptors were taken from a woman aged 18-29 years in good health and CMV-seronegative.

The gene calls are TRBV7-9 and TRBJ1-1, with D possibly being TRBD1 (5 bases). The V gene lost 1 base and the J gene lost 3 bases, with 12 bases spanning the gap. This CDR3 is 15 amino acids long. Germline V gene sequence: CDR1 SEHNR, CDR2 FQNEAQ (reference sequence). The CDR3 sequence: CASSLVGGEDTEAFF. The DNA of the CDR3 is TGTGCCAGCAGCTTAGTGGGAGGGGAGGACACTGAAGCTTTCTTT. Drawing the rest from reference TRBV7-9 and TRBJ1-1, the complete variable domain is DTGVSQNPRHKITKRGQNVTFRCDPISEHNRLYWYRQTLGQGPEFLTYFQNEAQLEKSRLLSDRFSAERPKGSFSTLEIQRTEQGDSAMYLCASSLVGGEDTEAFFGQGTRLTVV.

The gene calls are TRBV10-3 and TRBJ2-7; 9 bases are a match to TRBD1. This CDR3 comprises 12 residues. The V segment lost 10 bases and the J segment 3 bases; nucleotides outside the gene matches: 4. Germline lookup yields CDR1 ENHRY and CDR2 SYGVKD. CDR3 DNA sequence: TGTGCCAGCTGGGACAGGGACTACGAGCAGTACTTC. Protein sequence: CASWDRDYEQYF.

The CDR3 nucleotides read TGTGCCAGCAGACCTACAGGGGGCCAGGTCAATTCAGAGACCCAGTACTTC. Its translation is CASRPTGGQVNSETQYF. This rearrangement joins TRBV7-2 to TRBJ2-5; 9 bases line up with TRBD1. The CDR3 runs to 17 residues. With 6 bases clipped from V and 4 bases from J, the junction kept 15 bases outside the gene matches. Germline values: CDR1 SGHTA, CDR2 FQGNSA.

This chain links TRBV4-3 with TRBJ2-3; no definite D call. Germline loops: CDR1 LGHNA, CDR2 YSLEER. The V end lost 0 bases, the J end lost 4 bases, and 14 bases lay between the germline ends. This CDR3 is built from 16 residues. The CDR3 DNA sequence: TGCGCCAGCAGCCAAGATAGAAGTATCACGGCAGATACGCAGTATTTT. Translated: CASSQDRSITADTQYF.

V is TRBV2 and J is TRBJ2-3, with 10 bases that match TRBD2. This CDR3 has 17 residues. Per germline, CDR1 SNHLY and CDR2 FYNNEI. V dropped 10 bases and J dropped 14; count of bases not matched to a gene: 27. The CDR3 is CATTPGFASGGTTLRYF. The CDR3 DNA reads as TGTGCCACCACCCCCGGGTTCGCTAGCGGGGGCACTACACTGAGGTATTTT. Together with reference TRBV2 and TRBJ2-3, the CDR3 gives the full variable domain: EPEVTQTPSHQVTQMGQEVILRCVPISNHLYFYWYRQILGQKVEFLVSFYNNEISEKSEIFDDQFSVERPDGSNFTLKIRSTKLEDSAMYFCATTPGFASGGTTLRYFGPGTRLTVL.

In DNA form, the CDR3 reads TGCAGCGTTTCGCCGGACAGGGACGCTTACGAGCAGTACTTC. It yields the protein CSVSPDRDAYEQYF. The chain uses TRBV29-1 and TRBJ2-7; TRBD1 matches at 8 bases. This CDR3 spans 14 amino acids. The V gene end was trimmed by 5 bases and the J gene end by 4 bases; junction bases not matched to a gene: 10. CDR1 and CDR2 from the germline V gene are SQVTM and ANQGSEA.

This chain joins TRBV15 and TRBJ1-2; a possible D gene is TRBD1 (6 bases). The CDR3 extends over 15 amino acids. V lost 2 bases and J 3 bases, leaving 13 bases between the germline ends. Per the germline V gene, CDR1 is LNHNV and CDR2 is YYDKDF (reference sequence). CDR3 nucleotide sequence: TGTGCCACCAGCAGACCCTCACAGGGAGACTATGGCTACACCTTC. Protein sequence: CATSRPSQGDYGYTF.

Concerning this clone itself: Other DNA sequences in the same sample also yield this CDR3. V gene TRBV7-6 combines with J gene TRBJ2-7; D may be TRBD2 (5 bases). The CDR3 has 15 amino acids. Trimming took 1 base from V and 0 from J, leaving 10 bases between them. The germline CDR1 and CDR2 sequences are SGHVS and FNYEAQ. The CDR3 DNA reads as TGTGCCAGCAGCTTAGGGGGTGGGAGCTCCTACGAGCAGTACTTC. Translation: CASSLGGGSSYEQYF.

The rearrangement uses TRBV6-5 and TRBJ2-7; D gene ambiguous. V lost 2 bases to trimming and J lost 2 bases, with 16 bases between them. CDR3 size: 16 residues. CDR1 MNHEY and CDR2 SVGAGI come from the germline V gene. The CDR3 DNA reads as TGTGCCAGCAGTTACATGGCGGCAAGGTCCGCCTACGAGCAGTACTTC. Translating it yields CASSYMAARSAYEQYF.

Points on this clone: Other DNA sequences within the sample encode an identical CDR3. CDR3: CASSAGQGYEQYF. CDR3 nucleotides: TGCGCCAGCAGCGCGGGACAGGGCTACGAGCAGTACTTC. The chain combines TRBV10-1 with TRBJ2-7; 9 bases are shared with TRBD1. The CDR3 loop spans 13 amino acids. The junction had 3 bases not matched to a gene; V was cut back by 6 bases and J by 3 bases. The germline gives CDR1 WNHNN, CDR2 SYGVQD (reference sequence).

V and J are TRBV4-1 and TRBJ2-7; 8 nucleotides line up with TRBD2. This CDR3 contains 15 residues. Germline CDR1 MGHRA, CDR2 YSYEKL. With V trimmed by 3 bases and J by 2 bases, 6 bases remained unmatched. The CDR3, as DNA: TGCGCCAGCAGCCAGCGACTAGCGTCCACCTACGAGCAGTACTTC. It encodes CASSQRLASTYEQYF.

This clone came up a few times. CDR3 in DNA: TGTGCCAGCAGCCAAGTCAGGGTGCTCTCACCCCTCCACTTT. This encodes CASSQVRVLSPLHF. The rearrangement links TRBV14 to TRBJ1-6; a weak D match, TRBD1 (5 bases). The germline V gene encodes CDR1 SGHDN and CDR2 FVKESK. The ends were cut back, 1 base at V and 10 bases at J, with 11 bases in the middle. This CDR3 is built from 14 residues.

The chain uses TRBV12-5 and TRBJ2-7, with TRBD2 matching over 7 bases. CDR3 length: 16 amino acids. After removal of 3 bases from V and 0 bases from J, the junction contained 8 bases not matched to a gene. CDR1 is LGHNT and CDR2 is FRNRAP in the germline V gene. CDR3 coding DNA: TGTGCTAGTGGTTTTTTCGGCGGGAGAGGCTCCTACGAGCAGTACTTC. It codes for CASGFFGGRGSYEQYF.

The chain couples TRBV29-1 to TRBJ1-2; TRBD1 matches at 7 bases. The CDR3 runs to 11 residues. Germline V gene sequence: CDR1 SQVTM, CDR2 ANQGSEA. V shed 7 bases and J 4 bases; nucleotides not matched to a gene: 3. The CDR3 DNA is TGCAGCGCCACAGGGGTCTATGGCTACACCTTC. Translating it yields CSATGVYGYTF. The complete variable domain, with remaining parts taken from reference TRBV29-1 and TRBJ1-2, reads SAVISQKPSRDICQRGTSLTIQCQVDSQVTMMFWYRQQPGQSLTLIATANQGSEATYESGFVIDKFPISRPNLTFSTLTVSNMSPEDSSIYLCSATGVYGYTFGSGTRLTVV.